The 3 T cell receptor beta chains reported below all come from one sample, sequenced in a study of blood T cell repertoires in COVID-19. Measured with immunoSEQ multiplex PCR; TCRdb has only the in-frame clones, and not every one. Among 380,000 or so clones listed, around 87% were seen once. Sequenced sample: PBMCs or T cells enriched from blood (not recorded which). The receptors shown here come from a woman aged 25 to 39 with acute COVID-19.

This rearrangement joins TRBV10-2 to TRBJ1-2, with a tentative D call TRBD1 (5 bases). The CDR3 extends over 13 amino acids. Germline assignment: CDR1 WSHSY and CDR2 SAAADI. With 8 bases removed from V and 4 bases from J, the gap between germline ends came to 14 bases. CDR3 in DNA: TGCGCCAGCGCGGCAGGTGGGGCCTATGGCTACACCTTC. It is translated as CASAAGGAYGYTF.

The chain combines TRBV10-3 with TRBJ2-3; maybe TRBD1 (5 bases). Trimming left V 3 bases short and J 7 bases short, with 11 bases between. The CDR3 totals 13 residues. Looked up from germline, CDR1 is ENHRY and CDR2 is SYGVKD. The CDR3 DNA reads TGTGCCATCAGTGAAGGACAACCAAATACGCAGTATTTT. Its translation: CAISEGQPNTQYF.

The chain links TRBV2 to TRBJ1-4; tentative D call: TRBD1 (5 bases). The CDR3 totals 15 residues. CDR1 is SNHLY, CDR2 FYNNEI, per germline. Trimming stripped 2 bases from V and 3 bases from J, with 10 bases between. The CDR3 sequence: CASSEQGLANEKLFF. The CDR3 DNA sequence: TGTGCCAGCAGTGAACAGGGTCTTGCTAATGAAAAACTGTTTTTT.